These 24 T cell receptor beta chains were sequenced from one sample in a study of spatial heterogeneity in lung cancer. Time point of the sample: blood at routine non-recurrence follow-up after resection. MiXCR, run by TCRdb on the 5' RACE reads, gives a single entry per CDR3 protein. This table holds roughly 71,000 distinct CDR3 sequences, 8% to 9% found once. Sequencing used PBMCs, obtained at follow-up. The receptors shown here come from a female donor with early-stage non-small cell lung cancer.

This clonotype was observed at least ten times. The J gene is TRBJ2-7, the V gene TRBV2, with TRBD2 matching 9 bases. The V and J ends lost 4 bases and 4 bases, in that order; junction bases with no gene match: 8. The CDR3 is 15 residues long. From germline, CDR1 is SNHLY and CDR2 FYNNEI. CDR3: CASSALASGAYEQYF. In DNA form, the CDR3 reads TGTGCCAGCAGTGCCCTGGCTAGCGGGGCTTACGAGCAGTACTTC.

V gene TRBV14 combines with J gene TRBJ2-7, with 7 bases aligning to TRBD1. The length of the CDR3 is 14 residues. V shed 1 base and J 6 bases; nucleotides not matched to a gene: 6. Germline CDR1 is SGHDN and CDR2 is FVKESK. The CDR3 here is CASSQVFAGGEQYF. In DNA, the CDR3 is TGTGCCAGCAGCCAAGTGTTCGCAGGGGGCGAGCAGTACTTC.

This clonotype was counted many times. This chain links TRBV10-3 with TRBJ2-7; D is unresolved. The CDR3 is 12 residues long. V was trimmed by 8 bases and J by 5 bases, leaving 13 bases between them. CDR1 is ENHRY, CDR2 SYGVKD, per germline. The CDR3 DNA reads TGTGCCATCGGGCTAGTCCTGGACGAGCAGTACTTC. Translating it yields CAIGLVLDEQYF.

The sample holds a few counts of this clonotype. DNA for the CDR3: TGTGCCAGCAGTGATACGCCGGGGCCGTTCCACAATGAGCAGTTCTTC. Protein product: CASSDTPGPFHNEQFF. The rearrangement links TRBV6-1 to TRBJ2-1; either TRBD1 or TRBD2 may fit D (5 bases each). Trimming took off 3 bases at V and 5 bases at J, with 17 bases between the two ends. Germline V gene lookup returns CDR1 MNHNS and CDR2 SASEGT. The CDR3 has 16 residues.

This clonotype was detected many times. This chain's CDR3 is CASSLSGRWEQYF. Here the CDR3 DNA reads TGTGCCAGCAGCTTAAGCGGGAGGTGGGAGCAGTACTTC. The genes are TRBV6-5 and TRBJ2-7; 9 bases map to TRBD2. The CDR3 consists of 13 residues. The germline V gene encodes CDR1 MNHEY and CDR2 SVGAGI. Germline trimming cut 6 bases from V and 7 bases from J; bases unmatched to any gene: 7.

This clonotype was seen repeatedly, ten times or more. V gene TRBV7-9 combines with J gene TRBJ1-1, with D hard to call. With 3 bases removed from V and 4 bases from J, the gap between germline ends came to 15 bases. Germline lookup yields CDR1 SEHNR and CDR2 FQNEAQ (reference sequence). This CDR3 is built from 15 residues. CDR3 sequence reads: CASSFWKGPGTEAFF. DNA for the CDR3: TGTGCCAGCAGCTTTTGGAAGGGTCCGGGCACTGAAGCTTTCTTT.

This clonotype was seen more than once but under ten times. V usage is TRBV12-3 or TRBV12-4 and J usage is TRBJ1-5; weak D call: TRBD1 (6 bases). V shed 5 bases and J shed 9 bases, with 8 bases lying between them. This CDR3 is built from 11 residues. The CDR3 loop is CASSLQGPQHF. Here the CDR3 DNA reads TGTGCCAGCAGTCTACAGGGGCCCCAGCATTTT.

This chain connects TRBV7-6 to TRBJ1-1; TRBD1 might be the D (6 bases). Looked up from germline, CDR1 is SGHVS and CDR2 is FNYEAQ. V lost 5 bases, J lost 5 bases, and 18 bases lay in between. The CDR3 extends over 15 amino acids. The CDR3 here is CASSPPAGEVTEAFF. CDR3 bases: TGTGCCAGCAGCCCGCCGGCAGGGGAGGTAACTGAAGCTTTCTTT.

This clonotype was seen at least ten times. The CDR3 DNA follows: TGCAGCGTTGAAGATGGAGCAAGCGGCAATGAGCAGTTCTTC. Its translation is CSVEDGASGNEQFF. The V call is TRBV29-1, the J call TRBJ2-1, with D possibly being TRBD2 (5 bases). Deletions cut 0 bases from V and 6 bases from J, with 12 bases between. The CDR3 contains 14 residues. Per germline, CDR1 SQVTM and CDR2 ANQGSEA.

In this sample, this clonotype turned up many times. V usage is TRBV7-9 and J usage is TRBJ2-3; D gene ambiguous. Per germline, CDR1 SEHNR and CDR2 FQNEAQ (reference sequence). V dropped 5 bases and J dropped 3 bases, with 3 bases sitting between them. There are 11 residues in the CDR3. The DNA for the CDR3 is TGTGCCAGCAGCGCAACAGATACGCAGTATTTT. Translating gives CASSATDTQYF.

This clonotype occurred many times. In DNA form, the CDR3 reads TGTGCCAGCCCCCACCGACGGACTGCGAACACCGGGGAGCTGTTTTTT. This encodes CASPHRRTANTGELFF. This sequence joins TRBV7-9 and TRBJ2-2, with D possibly being TRBD2 (5 bases). V was clipped by 8 bases and J by 0 bases, with 16 bases between them. The CDR3 is 16 residues long. Germline CDR1 is SEHNR and CDR2 is FQNEAQ (reference sequence).

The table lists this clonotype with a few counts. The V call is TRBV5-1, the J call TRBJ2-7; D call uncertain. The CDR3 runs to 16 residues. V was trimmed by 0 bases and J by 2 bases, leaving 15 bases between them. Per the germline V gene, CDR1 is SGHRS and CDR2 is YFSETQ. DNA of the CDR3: TGCGCCAGCAGCTTGGTCAGCTCCCCCCTCCCCTACGAGCAGTACTTC. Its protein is CASSLVSSPLPYEQYF.

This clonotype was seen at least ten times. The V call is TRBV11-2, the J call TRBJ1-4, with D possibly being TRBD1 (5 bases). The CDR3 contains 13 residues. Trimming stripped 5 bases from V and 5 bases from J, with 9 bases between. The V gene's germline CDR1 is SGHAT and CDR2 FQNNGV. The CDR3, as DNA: TGTGCCAGCAGCCGGGGACCCAATGAAAAACTGTTTTTT. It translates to CASSRGPNEKLFF. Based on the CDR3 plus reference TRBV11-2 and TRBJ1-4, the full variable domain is EAGVAQSPRYKIIEKRQSVAFWCNPISGHATLYWYQQILGQGPKLLIQFQNNGVVDDSQLPKDRFSAERLKGVDSTLKIQPAKLEDSAVYLCASSRGPNEKLFFGSGTQLSVL.

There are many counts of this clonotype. The CDR3 loop reads CATSRAGLQETQYF. The CDR3 DNA reads as TGTGCCACCAGCAGAGCGGGACTTCAAGAGACCCAGTACTTC. V and J are TRBV15 and TRBJ2-5; D might be TRBD2 (6 bases). Per the germline V gene, CDR1 is LNHNV and CDR2 is YYDKDF (reference sequence). This CDR3 region has 14 residues. V shed 1 base and J shed 2 bases, with 8 bases lying between them.

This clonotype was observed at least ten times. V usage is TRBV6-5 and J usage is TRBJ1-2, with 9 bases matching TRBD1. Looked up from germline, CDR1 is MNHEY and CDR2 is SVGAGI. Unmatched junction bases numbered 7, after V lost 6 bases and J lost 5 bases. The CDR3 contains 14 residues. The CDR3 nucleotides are TGTGCCAGCAGAGGGACAGGGACGACATATGGCTACACCTTC. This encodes CASRGTGTTYGYTF.

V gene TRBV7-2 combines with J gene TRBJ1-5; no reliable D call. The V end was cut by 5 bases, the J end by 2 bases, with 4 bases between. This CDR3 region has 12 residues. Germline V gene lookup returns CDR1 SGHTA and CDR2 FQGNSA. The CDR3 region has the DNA TGTGCCAGCAGCCGGGGCAATCAGCCCCAGCATTTT. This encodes CASSRGNQPQHF.

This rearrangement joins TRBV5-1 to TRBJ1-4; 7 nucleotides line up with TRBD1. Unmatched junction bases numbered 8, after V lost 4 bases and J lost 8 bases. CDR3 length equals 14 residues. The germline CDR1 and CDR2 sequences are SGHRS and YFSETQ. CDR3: CASSRRQGGEKLFF. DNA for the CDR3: TGCGCCAGCAGCCGACGACAGGGCGGAGAAAAACTGTTTTTT.

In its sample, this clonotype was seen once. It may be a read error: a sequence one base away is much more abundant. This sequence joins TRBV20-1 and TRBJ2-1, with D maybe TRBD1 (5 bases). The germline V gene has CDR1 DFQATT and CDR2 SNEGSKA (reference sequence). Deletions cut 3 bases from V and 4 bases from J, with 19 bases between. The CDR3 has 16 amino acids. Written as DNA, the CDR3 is TGCAGTGCTAGTCGCAGGAGTAAAGGGGAATACAATGAGCAGTTCTTC. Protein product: CSASRRSKGEYNEQFF.

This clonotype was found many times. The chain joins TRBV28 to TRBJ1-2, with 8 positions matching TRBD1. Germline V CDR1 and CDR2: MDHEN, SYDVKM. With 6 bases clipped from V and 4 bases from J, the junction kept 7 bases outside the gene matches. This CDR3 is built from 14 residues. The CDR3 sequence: CASRPRTGPYGYTF. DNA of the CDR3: TGTGCCAGCAGACCTAGGACAGGGCCCTATGGCTACACCTTC.

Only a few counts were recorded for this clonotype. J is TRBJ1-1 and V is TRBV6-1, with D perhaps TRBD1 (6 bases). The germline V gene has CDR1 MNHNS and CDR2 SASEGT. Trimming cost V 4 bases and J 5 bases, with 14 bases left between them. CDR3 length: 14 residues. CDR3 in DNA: TGTGCCAGCAGTGCTCCCGCAAGGGGGACTGAAGCTTTCTTT. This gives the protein CASSAPARGTEAFF.

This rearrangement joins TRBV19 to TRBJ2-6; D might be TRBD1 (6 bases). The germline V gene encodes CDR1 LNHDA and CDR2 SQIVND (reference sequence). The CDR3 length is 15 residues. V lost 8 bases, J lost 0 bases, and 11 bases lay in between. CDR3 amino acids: CASATGNSGANVLTF. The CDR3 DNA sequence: TGTGCCAGTGCCACAGGGAACTCTGGGGCCAACGTCCTGACTTTC.

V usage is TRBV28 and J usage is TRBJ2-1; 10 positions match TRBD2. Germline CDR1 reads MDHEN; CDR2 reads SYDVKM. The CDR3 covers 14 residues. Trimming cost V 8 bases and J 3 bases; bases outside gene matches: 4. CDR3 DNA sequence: TGTGCCAGCTCGCAGCGGGGGGGCTACAATGAGCAGTTCTTC. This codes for CASSQRGGYNEQFF.

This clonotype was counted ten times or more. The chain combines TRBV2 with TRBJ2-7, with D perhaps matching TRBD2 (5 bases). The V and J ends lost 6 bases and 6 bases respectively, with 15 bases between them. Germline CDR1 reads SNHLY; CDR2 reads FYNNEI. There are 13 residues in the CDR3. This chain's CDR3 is CASRDGPGVEQYF. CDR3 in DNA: TGTGCCAGCAGGGACGGTCCCGGGGTCGAGCAGTACTTC.

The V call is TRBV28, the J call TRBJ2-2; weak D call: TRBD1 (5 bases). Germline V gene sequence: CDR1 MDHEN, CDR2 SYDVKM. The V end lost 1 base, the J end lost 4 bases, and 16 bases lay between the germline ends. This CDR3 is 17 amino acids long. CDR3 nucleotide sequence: TGTGCCAGCAGTTTATTAGGGGCAGGAGATTCCACCGGGGAGCTGTTTTTT. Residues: CASSLLGAGDSTGELFF.